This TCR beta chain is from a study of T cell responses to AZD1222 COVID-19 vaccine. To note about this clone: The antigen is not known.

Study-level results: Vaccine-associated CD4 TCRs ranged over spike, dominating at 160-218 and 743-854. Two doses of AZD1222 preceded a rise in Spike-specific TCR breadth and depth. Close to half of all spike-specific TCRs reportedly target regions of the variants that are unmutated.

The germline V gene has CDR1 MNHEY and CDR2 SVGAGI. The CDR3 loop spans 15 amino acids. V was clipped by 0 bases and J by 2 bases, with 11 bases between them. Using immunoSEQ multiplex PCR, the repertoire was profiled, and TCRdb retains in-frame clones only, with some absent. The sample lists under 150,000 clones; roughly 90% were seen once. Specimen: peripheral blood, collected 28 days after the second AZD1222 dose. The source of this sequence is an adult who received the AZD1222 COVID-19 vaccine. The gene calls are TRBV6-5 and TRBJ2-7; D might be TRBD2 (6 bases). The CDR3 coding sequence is TGTGCCAGCAGTTACTCGGAGGGGCGGACCTACGAGCAGTACTTC. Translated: CASSYSEGRTYEQYF.